This TCR beta chain was documented in a study of shared clonotypes between healthy human individuals. J gave up 4 bases and V 5 bases, and 11 bases lay outside the gene matches. The CDR3 is 16 residues long. Germline CDR1 and CDR2: LNHDA and SQIVND (reference sequence). For sorted subsets, 200 ng DNA per replicate equaled some 27,000 T cell genomes. TCRdb keeps only in-frame clones here, not all; method: immunoSEQ multiplex PCR. The repertoire holds some 1 million clones, with 75% as singletons. A split of CD4+ cells into CD45RA+ naive and CD45RA-negative memory subsets was performed. The sample taken for sequencing was memory CD4+ T cells sorted from blood. Described subset: CD45RA-negative fraction. The genes are TRBV19 and TRBJ1-5, with 7 bases matching TRBD1. This clonotype was sampled from a man younger than 30 in good health. The CDR3 region is CASSGGTDPFNQPQHF. The CDR3 DNA follows: TGTGCCAGTAGTGGGGGGACAGACCCTTTTAATCAGCCCCAGCATTTT.